This T cell receptor beta chain was captured by sequencing in a study of T cells in Graves' hyperthyroidism and ophthalmopathy. Study-wide context: Upon initial diagnosis and before any treatment, peripheral blood was collected. Study-level findings and limits: Most thyroid clonotypes that were expanded above 0.001 also turned up in blood. Ophthalmopathy could be told apart from stable hyperthyroidism with a 13 V-J model.

What was amplified from RNA transcripts were TCR beta CDR3 regions. The TCR CDR3 was amplified in a first-round RT-PCR using the HTBI primer set. TCRdb reprocessed the multiplex PCR reads via MiXCR and lists one record per CDR3 protein. The sample records almost 500,000 distinct CDR3 sequences, approximately 22% being singletons. This clonotype was recorded a few times. As yet, its antigen is unknown. The germline CDR1 and CDR2 sequences are LNHDA and SQIVND (reference sequence). Trimming took 7 bases from V and 5 from J, leaving 15 bases between them. The CDR3 is made up of 14 amino acids. Sequenced input: blood. This chain links TRBV19 with TRBJ1-5; TRBD1 might be the D (6 bases). This clonotype originated in a woman aged 70-85 years with Graves' ophthalmopathy. CDR3 sequence reads: CASTRGSKDQPQHF. The CDR3 bases are TGTGCCAGTACCAGGGGCAGCAAAGATCAGCCCCAGCATTTT.